The clone carrying this T cell receptor (beta chain) turned up a few times. Its cognate antigen is unknown. The sample is drawn from a study of cytomegalovirus exposure and HLA in healthy donors. At the level of the study: An early data release held some 89 million unique TCRs from HLA-typed donors. Study results and limitations: DRB1 showed the most TCR associations and HLA-C the fewest in a later analysis, as rates varied by HLA locus. The study had only CMV serostatus as immune exposure information.

Sampled while nominally healthy, donors likely had unrecorded immune exposures. V was clipped by 0 bases and J by 2 bases, with 14 bases between them. The CDR3 runs 17 residues. The germline V gene has CDR1 LGHNA and CDR2 YSLEER. PCR amplification relied on 60 Vbeta primers (plus 13 Jbeta primers). Assay: immunoSEQ multiplex PCR; the TCRdb copy retains only in-frame clones and omits some. This table holds about 120,000 clones, 17% found once. This receptor was identified in a female donor in good health and CMV-seropositive. Sample: PBMCs. The gene calls are TRBV4-3 and TRBJ1-3; weak D call: TRBD1 (6 bases). The CDR3 reads CASSQDSQGPAGNTIYF. The CDR3 nucleotides are TGCGCCAGCAGCCAAGATTCTCAGGGGCCGGCTGGAAACACCATATATTTT.